Below are 3 T cell receptor beta chains sequenced from a single sample in a study of regulatory dendritic cells for organ transplantation. The data were produced by immunoSEQ multiplex PCR, yet TCRdb's version contains in-frame clones alone and is incomplete. Here the sample spans 5,500 to 7,000 clones, 63% being singletons. The sample consisted of memory CD8+ T cells from blood. Regarding subset: CD45RO+ memory T cells. The receptors here all came from a human donor in good health.

This chain links TRBV4-1 with TRBJ2-7, with TRBD1 identical over 7 bases. J was trimmed by 0 bases and V by 4 bases; bases with no gene match: 12. Germline CDR1 reads MGHRA; CDR2 reads YSYEKL. The CDR3 covers 17 residues. The CDR3 DNA follows: TGCGCCAGCAGCCGCATCCCCACAGGGGAGCGCTCCTACGAGCAGTACTTC. It translates to CASSRIPTGERSYEQYF.

The V call is TRBV29-1, the J call TRBJ1-2; D perhaps matches TRBD1 (5 bases). V lost 0 bases and J 2 bases, leaving 13 bases between the germline ends. Germline V lookup: CDR1 SQVTM, CDR2 ANQGSEA. The CDR3 runs 15 residues. CDR3 protein: CSVEDDSPPNYGYTF. The CDR3 DNA sequence: TGCAGCGTTGAAGATGACAGCCCACCGAACTATGGCTACACCTTC.

By share, this clone counts as medium-sized. The chain employs TRBV7-9 and TRBJ1-1; TRBD1 might be the D (5 bases). This CDR3 region has 14 residues. Germline CDR1 reads SEHNR; CDR2 reads FQNEAQ (reference sequence). V was trimmed by 4 bases and J by 1 base, leaving 10 bases between them. Written as DNA, the CDR3 is TGTGCCAGCAGCTCTGGGGGGGGGAACACTGAAGCTTTCTTT. Translating gives CASSSGGGNTEAFF.